A selection of T cell receptor beta chains follows, all from one sample in a study of shared clonotypes between healthy human individuals. This table comes from immunoSEQ multiplex PCR, and its TCRdb copy is limited to in-frame clones, with some not included. Among about 380,000 clones listed, 95% to 97% were seen once. Sequencing was done on a sample of memory CD8+ T cells sorted from blood. All receptors come from a man aged 25-45 years in good health. The CDR3 runs from the conserved cysteine through the conserved F or W. Each record gives: V gene, D gene, J gene, CDR3 protein. The D gene is left open where the match is weak.

V: TRBV7-9
D: NA
J: TRBJ1-2
CDR3: CASNRDKNYGYTF

V: TRBV12-1
D: NA
J: TRBJ1-5
CDR3: CASSSYSNQPQHF

V: TRBV30
D: NA
J: TRBJ2-1
CDR3: CAWGQGAGPLSYNEQFF

V: TRBV28
D: NA
J: TRBJ2-2
CDR3: CASYPRGILRTGELFF

V: TRBV20-1
D: NA
J: TRBJ1-1
CDR3: CSATSSFEAFF

V: TRBV6-5
D: NA
J: TRBJ2-7
CDR3: CASSYRDTYEQYF

V: TRBV5-4
D: NA
J: TRBJ1-1
CDR3: CASSFGTGTPFF

V: TRBV15
D: NA
J: TRBJ2-7
CDR3: CATSRDLGSSYEQYF

V: TRBV11-2
D: NA
J: TRBJ1-4
CDR3: CASSLDRAQGEKLFF

V: TRBV19
D: NA
J: TRBJ2-7
CDR3: CASSIGAGSSYEQYF

V: TRBV29-1
D: NA
J: TRBJ2-3
CDR3: CSVAAGNTDTQYF

V: TRBV7-3
D: NA
J: TRBJ2-1
CDR3: CASSLRGGDEQFF

V: TRBV18
D: TRBD2
J: TRBJ2-5
CDR3: CASSPTGTRETQYF

V: TRBV6-5
D: NA
J: TRBJ2-1
CDR3: CASSYSVFSHEQFF

V: TRBV18
D: NA
J: TRBJ2-7
CDR3: CASSPDRSSYEQYF

V: TRBV27
D: TRBD2
J: TRBJ2-7
CDR3: CASSFGTSGSYEQYF

V: TRBV25-1
D: NA
J: TRBJ2-5
CDR3: CASRGETQYF

V: TRBV6-1
D: NA
J: TRBJ2-7
CDR3: CASSEAAVSYEQYF

V: TRBV30
D: NA
J: TRBJ2-3
CDR3: CAWRGTSAADTQYF

V: TRBV6-1
D: NA
J: TRBJ2-7
CDR3: CASSDHRTAYEQYF

V: TRBV19
D: NA
J: TRBJ2-7
CDR3: CASSEVFGPGGLGYEQYF

V: TRBV28
D: NA
J: TRBJ1-1
CDR3: CASSSDYTEAFF

V: TRBV10-3
D: NA
J: TRBJ2-1
CDR3: CAISESSQGNEQFF

V: TRBV7-9
D: NA
J: TRBJ2-1
CDR3: CASSLGALHHDEQFF

V: TRBV4-1
D: NA
J: TRBJ2-2
CDR3: CASSQERFSGELFF

V: TRBV9
D: NA
J: TRBJ2-3
CDR3: CASSLNPTGGFFTDTQYF

V: TRBV27
D: NA
J: TRBJ2-6
CDR3: CASRVGHSGANVLTF

V: TRBV6-1
D: TRBD2
J: TRBJ2-5
CDR3: CASGRLAGKETQYF

V: TRBV4-1
D: TRBD2
J: TRBJ2-3
CDR3: CASSQDLILAGRNTQYF

V: TRBV5-1
D: NA
J: TRBJ2-1
CDR3: CASSLWRDEQFF

V: TRBV5-6
D: NA
J: TRBJ2-3
CDR3: CASSHRSTDTQYF

V: TRBV29-1
D: TRBD2
J: TRBJ2-1
CDR3: CSVPGLADNEQFF

V: TRBV5-1
D: TRBD2
J: TRBJ2-3
CDR3: CASSLGLAGGSDTQYF

V: TRBV10-3
D: NA
J: TRBJ2-1
CDR3: CAISEPGYNEQFF

V: TRBV20-1
D: NA
J: TRBJ2-3
CDR3: CSALEGYTQYF

V: TRBV4-1
D: NA
J: TRBJ2-2
CDR3: CASSLGALTGELFF

V: TRBV5-1
D: NA
J: TRBJ1-1
CDR3: CASSRADGGNTEAFF